The 12 T cell receptor beta chains given below trace back to one sample, sequenced in a study of blood T cell repertoires in COVID-19. TCRdb's copy holds only in-frame clones and misses some; the assay was immunoSEQ multiplex PCR. The sample consists of roughly 74,000 clones, about 89% of them appearing once. Sequencing used PBMCs or T cells enriched from blood (not recorded which). All receptors derive from a woman aged 45-59 years with acute COVID-19.

The genes are TRBV7-9 and TRBJ2-3, with 8 bases fitting TRBD2. Germline CDR1 reads SEHNR; CDR2 reads FQNEAQ (reference sequence). There are 16 residues in the CDR3. J was trimmed by 4 bases and V by 5 bases; bases with no gene match: 11. For the CDR3, the DNA is TGTGCCAGCAGCCCCAGCGGGAGCCCCCCCCCAGATACGCAGTATTTT. This codes for CASSPSGSPPPDTQYF.

V gene TRBV14 combines with J gene TRBJ2-7; 10 nucleotides match TRBD1. CDR1 SGHDN and CDR2 FVKESK come from the germline V gene. The CDR3 sequence is 16 residues long. The trim removed 3 bases at V and 3 bases at J, leaving 8 bases unmatched. The CDR3 reads CASSHVGQGNFYEQYF. CDR3 in DNA: TGTGCCAGCAGCCACGTGGGACAGGGGAATTTCTACGAGCAGTACTTC.

The chain carries TRBV9 and TRBJ1-5; 7 bases are a match to TRBD1. The V segment lost 3 bases and the J segment 3 bases; nucleotides outside the gene matches: 3. CDR1 is SGDLS and CDR2 is YYNGEE in the germline V gene. This CDR3 contains 14 residues. As DNA, the CDR3 is TGTGCCAGCAGCGGGGGACAGTACAATCAGCCCCAGCATTTT. Residues: CASSGGQYNQPQHF.

The CDR3 loop reads CASSRGQANYGYTF. CDR3 in DNA: TGTGCCAGTAGTAGGGGACAGGCAAACTATGGCTACACCTTC. This chain connects TRBV19 to TRBJ1-2, with 8 bases aligning to TRBD1. The CDR3 is 14 residues long. The germline gives CDR1 LNHDA, CDR2 SQIVND (reference sequence). V lost 4 bases and J lost 2; bases outside the gene matches: 3.

The J gene is TRBJ1-2, the V gene TRBV6-5; no definite D call. CDR3 size: 14 residues. V lost 0 bases and J lost 1, with 6 bases in between. Germline values: CDR1 MNHEY, CDR2 SVGAGI. CDR3 amino acids: CASSYSTDNYGYTF. The CDR3 bases are TGTGCCAGCAGTTACTCAACAGATAACTATGGCTACACCTTC.

The chain has TRBV7-9 and TRBJ2-1; TRBD2 might be the D (6 bases). V lost 5 bases and J lost 4, with 9 bases in between. The CDR3 consists of 13 residues. Germline loops: CDR1 SEHNR, CDR2 FQNEAQ (reference sequence). The CDR3 loop reads CASSPGGYNEQFF. Here the CDR3 DNA reads TGTGCCAGCAGCCCCGGGGGATACAATGAGCAGTTCTTC.

Written as DNA, the CDR3 is TGTGCCAGCAGCTTAGGGGTCGGGAGTAGTATCCACGAGCAGTACTTC. As protein: CASSLGVGSSIHEQYF. The rearrangement links TRBV11-3 to TRBJ2-7; D is perhaps TRBD2 (6 bases). CDR3 length equals 16 residues. Germline assignment: CDR1 SGHNT and CDR2 YENEEA. V lost 1 base, J lost 5 bases, and 18 bases lay in between.

This clone has a single count. The chain joins TRBV30 to TRBJ1-2; 7 positions match TRBD1. CDR3 size: 14 residues. CDR1 is GTSNPN, CDR2 SVGIG, per germline (reference sequence). Germline trimming cut 4 bases from V and 4 bases from J; bases unmatched to any gene: 9. CDR3 in DNA: TGTGCCTGGAACCCTACGGGACAGAGCTATGGCTACACCTTC. It yields the protein CAWNPTGQSYGYTF.

The chain joins TRBV29-1 to TRBJ1-2, with D possibly TRBD1 on 5 matching bases. In germline, CDR1 is SQVTM, CDR2 ANQGSEA. This CDR3 spans 12 amino acids. V was shortened by 5 bases and J by 7 bases, with 14 bases between the two germline ends. CDR3 sequence: CSVSRREGGYTF. The DNA for the CDR3 is TGCAGCGTTAGTCGCAGGGAGGGTGGCTACACCTTC.

The chain employs TRBV5-4 and TRBJ2-5, with D perhaps TRBD1 (6 bases). Germline assignment: CDR1 SGHNT and CDR2 YYREEE (reference sequence). Trimming took off 6 bases at V and 1 base at J, with 13 bases between the two ends. CDR3 length: 14 amino acids. The CDR3 region is CASTSQGSQETQYF. In DNA form, the CDR3 reads TGTGCCAGCACCTCCCAGGGGAGCCAAGAGACCCAGTACTTC.

This clone occurred a few times. The genes are TRBV5-1 and TRBJ1-3, with D perhaps TRBD1 (5 bases). CDR1 and CDR2 from the germline V gene are SGHRS and YFSETQ. This CDR3 has 15 residues. Trimming cost V 1 base and J 5 bases, with 13 bases left between them. CDR3 residues: CASSLRGPPRNTIYF. CDR3 in DNA: TGCGCCAGCAGCTTGAGGGGTCCGCCAAGAAACACCATATATTTT.

The chain uses TRBV6-4 and TRBJ1-1, with TRBD1 as a possible D gene (5 bases). The CDR3 contains 14 residues. V dropped 10 bases and J dropped 1 base, with 16 bases sitting between them. The germline gives CDR1 MRHNA, CDR2 SNTAGT. The CDR3 nucleotides read TGTGCCACCAGGCGCGACAGACAGAACACTGAAGCTTTCTTT. Amino acids: CATRRDRQNTEAFF.